The 20 T cell receptor beta chains below come from one sample, sequenced in a study of Graves' ophthalmopathy and Graves' hyperthyroidism. Amplification of the TCR beta CDR3 regions used RNA transcripts (as template). First-round RT-PCR with HTBI primers preceded a second-round multiplex PCR. TCRdb re-called the multiplex PCR reads through MiXCR, storing one row per CDR3 protein. The sample shows 300,000 to 350,000 distinct CDR3 sequences, around a sixth of them seen only once. Specimen: peripheral blood. These receptors were obtained from an adult man with Graves' ophthalmopathy.

This clonotype was counted many times. The rearrangement joins TRBV27 to TRBJ2-7; TRBD1 matches 8 bases. With 3 bases clipped from V and 0 bases from J, the junction kept 19 bases outside the gene matches. Germline loops: CDR1 MNHEY, CDR2 SMNVEV (reference sequence). CDR3 length: 20 residues. The chain's CDR3 is CASSFGIRQGQKEGSYEQYF. The CDR3 region has the DNA TGTGCCAGCAGTTTTGGGATACGACAGGGGCAAAAGGAGGGCTCCTACGAGCAGTACTTC.

This clonotype was counted ten times or more. The chain recombines TRBV20-1 with TRBJ2-5, with TRBD2 matching over 8 bases. Germline values: CDR1 DFQATT, CDR2 SNEGSKA (reference sequence). This CDR3 is 13 amino acids long. Trimming cost V 6 bases and J 2 bases; bases outside gene matches: 5. The CDR3 is CSAPGGRQETQYF. In DNA, the CDR3 is TGCAGTGCGCCGGGGGGGCGGCAAGAGACCCAGTACTTC.

This clonotype was counted at least ten times. The genes are TRBV12-3 or TRBV12-4 and TRBJ2-5; D not resolved. This CDR3 is built from 13 residues. V was pared by 6 bases and J by 1 base, with 9 bases between. The CDR3 region is CASSPTSQETQYF. In DNA form, the CDR3 reads TGTGCCAGCAGCCCCACATCCCAAGAGACCCAGTACTTC.

This clonotype was counted at least ten times. The chain is built from TRBV11-2 and TRBJ1-5; a possible D gene is TRBD1 (5 bases). Trimming took 5 bases from V and 5 from J, leaving 16 bases between them. The CDR3 is 15 amino acids. CDR1 is SGHAT, CDR2 FQNNGV, per germline. CDR3 residues: CASSPRGSDHQPQHF. As DNA, the CDR3 is TGTGCCAGCAGCCCGCGGGGGTCGGATCATCAGCCCCAGCATTTT.

There are many counts of this clonotype. The rearrangement uses TRBV3-1 and TRBJ2-5; 7 bases fit TRBD2. The V segment lost 0 bases and the J segment 5 bases; nucleotides outside the gene matches: 6. Per the germline V gene, CDR1 is LGHDT and CDR2 is YNNKEL (reference sequence). This CDR3 has 15 residues. CDR3 coding DNA: TGTGCCAGCAGCCAAGATGGACTAGGTTGGGAGACCCAGTACTTC. Its protein product is CASSQDGLGWETQYF.

The chain carries TRBV6-5 and TRBJ2-7; 10 bases are a match to TRBD2. Germline loops: CDR1 MNHEY, CDR2 SVGAGI. Trimming took 0 bases from V and 1 from J; bases not matched to a gene: 6. CDR3 length: 17 amino acids. The CDR3 reads CASSYSNLLAGSYEQYF. In DNA form, the CDR3 reads TGTGCCAGCAGTTACTCGAATCTACTAGCGGGGTCCTACGAGCAGTACTTC.

The genes are TRBV12-3 or TRBV12-4 and TRBJ2-7; the match to TRBD1 covers 7 bases. The CDR3 runs 15 residues. The junction had 8 bases not matched to a gene; V was cut back by 6 bases and J by 0 bases. The CDR3 region is CASSTRQGTSYEQYF. CDR3 nucleotides: TGTGCCAGCAGCACCCGACAGGGCACCTCCTACGAGCAGTACTTC.

This clonotype was seen repeatedly, ten times or more. The rearrangement uses TRBV11-3 and TRBJ2-2; TRBD2 is a possible D gene (6 bases). V was pared by 1 base and J by 4 bases, with 16 bases between. The CDR3 loop spans 17 amino acids. The germline V gene encodes CDR1 SGHNT and CDR2 YENEEA. The CDR3 DNA is TGTGCCAGCAGCTTAGTAGGAGCGGGTGCAATCACCGGGGAGCTGTTTTTT. This codes for CASSLVGAGAITGELFF.

This clonotype came up many times. The chain combines TRBV27 with TRBJ1-2; D is uncertain. Trimming removed 6 bases at V and 5 bases at J, with 19 bases between. The V gene's germline CDR1 is MNHEY and CDR2 SMNVEV (reference sequence). This CDR3 contains 15 residues. The CDR3 DNA follows: TGTGCCAGCAGCAAATTGGCAGGCCTGCGGTATGGCTACACCTTC. Translating it yields CASSKLAGLRYGYTF.

This clonotype was observed at least ten times. The chain uses TRBV6-1 and TRBJ2-7; the match to TRBD2 covers 7 bases. Germline trimming cut 6 bases from V and 3 bases from J; bases unmatched to any gene: 11. There are 15 residues in the CDR3. The V gene's germline CDR1 is MNHNS and CDR2 SASEGT. The DNA for the CDR3 is TGTGCCAGCAGGAGGACTAGAGGGCTGGGCTACGAGCAGTACTTC. It yields the protein CASRRTRGLGYEQYF.

This clonotype came up many times. The V call is TRBV18, the J call TRBJ2-7; 14 bases are a match to TRBD2. Germline trimming cut 4 bases from V and 2 bases from J; bases unmatched to any gene: 7. The germline CDR1 and CDR2 sequences are KGHSH and LQKENI. The length of the CDR3 is 17 residues. CDR3 protein: CASSLGTSGGFPYEQYF. The CDR3 region has the DNA TGTGCCAGCTCACTGGGGACTAGCGGGGGCTTTCCCTACGAGCAGTACTTC.

The table lists this clonotype with many counts. This chain joins TRBV7-2 and TRBJ2-7; 9 bases match TRBD2. The V segment lost 2 bases and the J segment 4 bases; nucleotides outside the gene matches: 6. Per germline, CDR1 SGHTA and CDR2 FQGNSA. The CDR3 length is 15 residues. The chain's CDR3 is CASSLRAGGQYEQYF. The CDR3 DNA sequence: TGTGCCAGCAGCTTAAGGGCGGGGGGGCAGTACGAGCAGTACTTC.

This clonotype has only a few counts. Being one base from a much bigger clone, this may be a read error. The chain employs TRBV5-1 and TRBJ2-5, with 8 positions matching TRBD2. The germline V gene encodes CDR1 SGHRS and CDR2 YFSETQ. J was trimmed by 7 bases and V by 4 bases; bases with no gene match: 12. The CDR3 length is 15 residues. The CDR3 bases are TGCGCCAGCAGCCCCCTGACTAGCGAGGGGGGGACCCAGTACTTC. The encoded protein is CASSPLTSEGGTQYF.

This clonotype occurred a few times. The chain carries TRBV9 and TRBJ1-2; no clear D. The V gene's germline CDR1 is SGDLS and CDR2 YYNGEE. The CDR3 sequence is 14 residues long. The ends were cut back, 6 bases at V and 4 bases at J, with 16 bases in the middle. The CDR3 region is CASTQSDPAYGYTF. The DNA of the CDR3 is TGTGCCAGCACCCAGAGTGACCCAGCCTATGGCTACACCTTC.

This clonotype has at least ten counts. The chain employs TRBV4-1 and TRBJ1-6; tentative D call: TRBD1 (6 bases). The CDR3 contains 18 residues. Germline V gene sequence: CDR1 MGHRA, CDR2 YSYEKL. Trimming shortened V by 0 bases and J by 0 bases, and 12 bases separated the two germline ends. The CDR3 loop reads CASSQDGTPSSYNSPLHF. The CDR3 nucleotides read TGCGCCAGCAGCCAAGATGGGACACCTAGCTCCTATAATTCACCCCTCCACTTT.

V and J are TRBV6-2 or TRBV6-3 and TRBJ1-1; D is unclear. Between the trimmed V and J ends, which lost 4 bases and 1 base, there was a span of 13 bases. The CDR3 has 15 residues. Germline values: CDR1 MNHEY, CDR2 SVGEGT. For the CDR3, the DNA is TGTGCCAGCAGTTTAACCCGATTGGCGAACACTGAAGCTTTCTTT. Translated: CASSLTRLANTEAFF.

This clonotype appeared many times. V usage is TRBV7-3 and J usage is TRBJ1-1; 10 bases line up with TRBD1. The CDR3 length is 13 residues. The germline gives CDR1 SGHTA, CDR2 FQGTGA. V lost 5 bases to trimming and J lost 7 bases; unmatched junction nucleotides: 4. As DNA, the CDR3 is TGTGCCAGCAGCATTGACAGGGGGCGTGAAGCTTTCTTT. Amino acid sequence: CASSIDRGREAFF.

The table lists this clonotype with many counts. V and J are TRBV30 and TRBJ1-6; 9 bases agree with TRBD1. The germline CDR1 and CDR2 sequences are GTSNPN and SVGIG (reference sequence). V dropped 4 bases and J dropped 8; count of bases not matched to a gene: 3. The CDR3 is 13 amino acids. The CDR3 bases are TGTGCCTGGAAAAGGGACAGGGATTCACCCCTCCACTTT. As protein: CAWKRDRDSPLHF. Full variable domain (missing parts from reference TRBV30 and TRBJ1-6): SQTIHQWPATLVQPVGSPLSLECTVEGTSNPNLYWYRQAAGRGLQLLFYSVGIGQISSEVPQNLSASRPQDRQFILSSKKLLLSDSGFYLCAWKRDRDSPLHFGNGTRLTVT.

The J gene is TRBJ2-2, the V gene TRBV12-3 or TRBV12-4, with D possibly TRBD2 on 5 matching bases. The CDR3 is made up of 14 amino acids. V gave up 3 bases and J gave up 6 bases, with 11 bases separating them. The CDR3 sequence: CASSFSGGAGELFF. CDR3 DNA: TGTGCCAGCAGTTTTTCAGGAGGCGCCGGGGAGCTGTTTTTT.

In this sample, this clonotype turned up many times. V usage is TRBV19 and J usage is TRBJ2-6; D is uncertain. The CDR3 has 15 residues. V was clipped by 3 bases and J by 0 bases, with 6 bases between them. Germline loops: CDR1 LNHDA, CDR2 SQIVND (reference sequence). This CDR3 is CASSMTSSGANVLTF. In nucleotides, the CDR3 is TGTGCCAGTAGTATGACGAGCTCTGGGGCCAACGTCCTGACTTTC.